These 21 T cell receptor beta chains originate from one sample sequenced in a study of blood T cells in healthy people across ages. The use of a sample-barcoded 5' primer and a J-beta primer mix characterized a second PCR of about 7 to 12 cycles. TCRdb independently ran MiXCR on the 5' RACE reads; one entry per CDR3 protein. The sample contains around 1,000,000 distinct CDR3 sequences, almost 25% of which appear only once. The same data also contributed to another study, on T cells of mothers and their children.

Sequences were obtained from blood. The receptors were sampled from a girl aged 2 to 9 in good health.

This clonotype was recorded a few times. This chain links TRBV11-2 with TRBJ2-5; 11 bases map to TRBD2. Germline V gene sequence: CDR1 SGHAT, CDR2 FQNNGV. The J segment lost 5 bases and the V segment lost 3 bases, leaving 14 bases of the junction unmatched. The CDR3 covers 18 residues. The chain's CDR3 is CASSLGSSSGGSGETQYF. CDR3 nucleotide sequence: TGTGCCAGCAGCTTGGGCAGTTCTAGCGGGGGGAGTGGGGAGACCCAGTACTTC.

Only a few counts were recorded for this clonotype. This chain links TRBV3-1 with TRBJ2-5; D perhaps matches TRBD2 (6 bases). CDR1 is LGHDT and CDR2 is YNNKEL in the germline V gene (reference sequence). V was pared by 1 base and J by 6 bases, with 15 bases between. CDR3 length equals 15 residues. The chain's CDR3 is CASSQADLGGKTQYF. CDR3 DNA sequence: TGTGCCAGCAGCCAAGCGGACCTGGGGGGAAAGACCCAGTACTTC.

The gene calls are TRBV7-2 and TRBJ2-5; perhaps D is TRBD1 or TRBD2 (5 bases each). V was shortened by 5 bases and J by 2 bases, with 15 bases between the two germline ends. Germline assignment: CDR1 SGHTA and CDR2 FQGNSA. The CDR3 contains 15 residues. CDR3 amino acids: CASSAWDGKQETQYF. CDR3 nucleotide sequence: TGTGCCAGCAGCGCCTGGGACGGCAAACAAGAGACCCAGTACTTC.

CDR3 in amino acids: CASSEAEVTSYEQYF. As DNA, the CDR3 is TGTGCCAGCAGTGAGGCCGAGGTGACTTCCTACGAGCAGTACTTC. The V call is TRBV2, the J call TRBJ2-7; D remains unclear. CDR1 SNHLY and CDR2 FYNNEI come from the germline V gene. The CDR3 contains 15 residues. V was trimmed by 3 bases and J by 1 base, leaving 13 bases between them.

This clonotype appeared a few times. The chain uses TRBV4-2 and TRBJ2-7; D perhaps matches TRBD2 (6 bases). CDR1 and CDR2 from the germline V gene are LGHNA and YNFKEQ. Trimming shortened V by 1 base and J by 2 bases, and 15 bases separated the two germline ends. The CDR3 has 16 residues. The CDR3 sequence: CASSQVPRDWTYEQYF. In DNA, the CDR3 is TGTGCCAGCAGCCAAGTCCCCCGGGACTGGACCTACGAGCAGTACTTC.

This clonotype has just a few counts. The chain has TRBV3-1 and TRBJ2-4; D uncertain. CDR3 size: 15 residues. V lost 2 bases, J lost 6 bases, and 14 bases lay in between. The germline V gene has CDR1 LGHDT and CDR2 YNNKEL (reference sequence). Here the CDR3 DNA reads TGTGCCAGCAGCCAAACCCGAGGTGTCACAAACATTCAGTACTTC. This translates into CASSQTRGVTNIQYF.

The chain links TRBV11-2 to TRBJ2-5, with 9 bases identical to TRBD1. The ends lost 8 bases at V and 4 bases at J; junction bases unmatched: 14. This CDR3 is built from 16 residues. Germline CDR1 and CDR2: SGHAT and FQNNGV. Here the CDR3 reads CASAGLEQGAGETQYF. DNA for the CDR3: TGTGCCAGCGCGGGGCTAGAACAGGGGGCAGGAGAGACCCAGTACTTC.

This clonotype was seen more than once but under ten times. V usage is TRBV5-5 and J usage is TRBJ2-4, with D possibly being TRBD2 (6 bases). With 6 bases removed from V and 4 bases from J, the gap between germline ends came to 20 bases. The germline gives CDR1 SGHKS, CDR2 YYEKEE (reference sequence). The CDR3 sequence is 16 residues long. CDR3 loop: CASTPVSTSSKNIQYF. CDR3 nucleotides: TGTGCCAGCACCCCGGTCAGCACTAGCTCAAAAAACATTCAGTACTTC.

This clonotype was picked up a small number of times. This chain uses TRBV28 with TRBJ1-2; D is perhaps TRBD1 (5 bases). CDR3 size: 17 residues. V was clipped by 5 bases and J by 4 bases, with 23 bases between them. CDR1 is MDHEN, CDR2 SYDVKM, per germline. CDR3 sequence (DNA): TGTGCCAGCAGTACGCCTGCCGGGGCCCCCCGCCCCTATGGCTACACCTTC. Protein sequence: CASSTPAGAPRPYGYTF.

This clonotype was observed a handful of times. The rearrangement joins TRBV12-3 or TRBV12-4 to TRBJ2-2; D is undetermined. The V end lost 7 bases, the J end lost 2 bases, and 8 bases lay between the germline ends. The CDR3 length is 13 residues. The CDR3 region has the DNA TGTGCCAGCATGACCGTTAACACCGGGGAGCTGTTTTTT. Amino acids: CASMTVNTGELFF.

This clonotype came up a few times. The chain is built from TRBV16 and TRBJ2-7, with D possibly matching TRBD2 (5 bases). The CDR3 totals 12 residues. Germline CDR1 KGHSY, CDR2 FQNENV. The V gene lost 2 bases and the J gene lost 6 bases, with 8 bases spanning the gap. DNA for the CDR3: TGTGCCAGCAGCCAAATCGGAGGCGAGCAGTACTTC. It yields the protein CASSQIGGEQYF.

This clonotype occurred a few times. This sequence joins TRBV7-9 and TRBJ2-5; no definite D call. The length of the CDR3 is 13 residues. CDR1 and CDR2 (germline): SEHNR, FQNEAQ (reference sequence). Trimming shortened V by 3 bases and J by 4 bases, and 9 bases separated the two germline ends. CDR3 bases: TGTGCCAGCAGCTTGCCTTTCGGAGAGACCCAGTACTTC. Translated, it gives CASSLPFGETQYF.

The chain links TRBV7-9 to TRBJ2-1, with 9 bases lining up with TRBD2. The J call is uncertain, as TRBJ2-7 better fits the DNA end. Germline V lookup: CDR1 SEHNR, CDR2 FQNEAQ (reference sequence). This CDR3 is 14 amino acids long. CDR3 sequence reads: CASSFRASGVEQYF. DNA for the CDR3: TGTGCCAGCAGCTTCCGGGCTAGCGGGGTCGAGCAGTACTTC.

DNA for the CDR3: TGTGCCAGCAGCGCCGGCAGGCAGCCCCAGCATTTT. This translates into CASSAGRQPQHF. The chain is built from TRBV11-2 and TRBJ1-5; no reliable D call. The CDR3 covers 12 residues. The germline V gene encodes CDR1 SGHAT and CDR2 FQNNGV. The V end was cut by 5 bases, the J end by 7 bases, with 9 bases between.

The chain combines TRBV20-1 with TRBJ1-1, with D unresolved. The CDR3 consists of 13 residues. Trimming shortened V by 6 bases and J by 1 base, and 12 bases separated the two germline ends. CDR1 is DFQATT and CDR2 is SNEGSKA in the germline V gene (reference sequence). The chain's CDR3 is CSAMETPNTEAFF. The CDR3 coding sequence is TGCAGTGCGATGGAGACCCCGAACACTGAAGCTTTCTTT.

A single count supports this clonotype. V gene TRBV10-3 combines with J gene TRBJ2-7; 8 nucleotides match TRBD1. V lost 6 bases, J lost 0 bases, and 7 bases stayed unmatched. This CDR3 comprises 15 residues. Looked up from germline, CDR1 is ENHRY and CDR2 is SYGVKD. The CDR3 here is CAIRGAGTGSYEQYF. The CDR3 nucleotides are TGTGCCATCAGGGGGGCGGGGACAGGCTCCTACGAGCAGTACTTC.

CDR3 coding DNA: TGCAGTGCTAGTCGGGACAGGGGGAGCGAGACCCAGTACTTC. The encoded protein is CSASRDRGSETQYF. J is TRBJ2-5 and V is TRBV20-1, with 11 bases fitting TRBD1. Germline V gene data show CDR1 as DFQATT and CDR2 as SNEGSKA (reference sequence). The CDR3 is 14 amino acids. With V trimmed by 3 bases and J by 5 bases, 5 bases remained unmatched.

The rearrangement joins TRBV29-1 to TRBJ2-5; possible D gene TRBD1, 6 bases. CDR1 and CDR2 (germline): SQVTM, ANQGSEA. This CDR3 is built from 13 residues. V dropped 7 bases and J dropped 1 base, with 13 bases sitting between them. CDR3 region: CSAARTVQETQYF. CDR3 sequence (DNA): TGCAGCGCAGCCCGGACAGTCCAAGAGACCCAGTACTTC.

The chain links TRBV5-1 to TRBJ1-2; maybe TRBD1 (6 bases). Trimming took off 1 base at V and 6 bases at J, with 16 bases between the two ends. The CDR3 sequence is 15 residues long. Germline V gene sequence: CDR1 SGHRS, CDR2 YFSETQ. The DNA of the CDR3 is TGCGCCAGCAGCTTGATAGGGGACAATTACGATGGCTACACCTTC. Translated, it gives CASSLIGDNYDGYTF.

This clonotype was recorded a few times. This CDR3 is CASSASTGMGYEQYF. As DNA, the CDR3 is TGTGCCAGCAGCGCCTCGACTGGGATGGGCTACGAGCAGTACTTC. The V and J genes are TRBV9 and TRBJ2-5, with D unresolved. The J call may be wrong; the DNA end is better matched by TRBJ2-7. Germline V gives CDR1 SGDLS, CDR2 YYNGEE. CDR3 length equals 15 residues.

This clonotype was seen a few times. The rearrangement joins TRBV20-1 to TRBJ2-5; the D gene is possibly TRBD1 (6 bases). Trimming took 5 bases from V and 11 from J, leaving 12 bases between them. The V gene's germline CDR1 is DFQATT and CDR2 SNEGSKA (reference sequence). The CDR3 spans 10 residues. CDR3 nucleotide sequence: TGCAGTGCTGTACAGGGTGAGCAGTACTTC. Its protein product is CSAVQGEQYF.